This T cell receptor beta chain was identified in a study of blood T cells in healthy people across ages (dated by TCRdb to the mid-2010s). About the full investigation: In model experiments, roughly one uniquely barcoded TCR beta cDNA molecule per two T cells was captured by template switching. For two donors (one aged 18 to 29 and one aged 80 or older), the study analyzed two additional independent replicas of 1 million unique cDNA reads from the same blood draw. Donors of different ages were randomly distributed across sequencing lanes to avoid experimental bias. Four age groups were formed from the donors: young (average 16 years), middle-aged (around 37), aged (about 62) and long-lived (roughly 81). Age-related changes in TCR beta repertoire diversity were measured in the study by deep sequencing normalized with unique cDNA molecular identifiers.

The donors were about 40 Caucasian individuals from Russia, aged roughly 6 to 90 years, who were systemically healthy. Approximately 9.7 milliliters of peripheral blood were drawn from each donor into EDTA-treated Vacutainer tubes. Ficoll-Paque density-gradient centrifugation was used to isolate PBMCs, with at least 7 million per sample. Trizol reagent was used to extract total RNA from the PBMCs, yielding at least 5.5 micrograms per sample. For every donor, flow cytometry on a PBMC aliquot measured the percentage of naive CD45RAhigh/CD27high T cells. This clonotype was seen a few times. The clone's antigen remains unknown. Base qualities are not provided; no much larger clone lies one nucleotide away. Overall study outcomes, separate from this receptor: Because donor CMV infection status was unknown, age-related changes in expanded clonotypes were potentially confounded. Compared with the aged group, the long-lived group had more naive CD4+ T cells, fewer expanded clones and increased TCR diversity, a pattern suggesting age selection. Total diversity estimates from one million sequenced T cells were considered lower bounds and underestimates. Because profiling used bulk unsorted PBMCs, naive and antigen-experienced compartments could not be compared conclusively. Observed TCR beta diversity per million T cells fell roughly linearly with age, and a significant reduction was already apparent by age around 40. There was a strong correlation between observed TCR beta diversity and the percentage of naive T cells measured by flow cytometry.

The CDR3 holds 16 amino acids from the cysteine to the phenylalanine. This entry keeps only the CDR3 DNA: 48 bases, framed from base 1. The junction shows trimming of 0 bases on V and 2 bases on J, plus 13 bases between the germline ends. The germline V gene sets CDR1 to SGHAT and CDR2 to FQNNGV. Library preparation was by 5' RACE. Instrument used: Illumina HiSeq 2500. A second PCR of roughly 6 to 11 cycles was performed with a sample-barcoded 5' primer and a J-beta primer mix. Each TCR beta cDNA molecule received a unique molecular identifier from a template-switch 5' adaptor carrying 12 random nucleotides. At least 2.5 million CDR3-containing paired-end reads were obtained from each sample. The Mint cDNA synthesis kit, primed by a TRBC-specific oligonucleotide, was used to synthesize first-strand cDNA from all RNA. After uracil-DNA glycosylase treatment, a first 18-cycle PCR used universal primers M1SS and BC2_uni_R on all cDNA. In the original analysis: For normalization, 1 million high-quality reads were randomly selected from each sample, with every read carrying a distinct molecular identifier. Instead of being binned into consensus sequences, reads with shared molecular identifiers were discarded. MiTCR, set to a Q25 quality threshold and the strictest error-elimination algorithm, was used for CDR3 identification, clonotype clustering and error correction. A nonparametric unseen species model with Euler transformation was used to estimate a lower bound on total TCR beta diversity. In TCRdb, the public reads were trimmed at Q25 with fastp and aligned with MiXCR, with productive beta chains retained. Rows with one shared CDR3 protein collapse into an entry with the most common genes and DNA. The V and J calls shown here were made by TCRdb, not taken from the authors' results. The sample has more than 800,000 distinct CDR3 sequences on record, more than 25% of them singletons. 17% of the sample lies in the top ten.

The material sequenced was blood. The chain is assembled from TRBV11-2 and TRBJ1-2, with a tentative D gene TRBD1 over 6 matching bases. This sequence was found in a woman of 80 years or more in good health. The DNA sequence is given as TGTGCCAGCAGCTTAGACCACAGGGTATGGAACTATGGCTACACCTTC. Protein translation: CASSLDHRVWNYGYTF.